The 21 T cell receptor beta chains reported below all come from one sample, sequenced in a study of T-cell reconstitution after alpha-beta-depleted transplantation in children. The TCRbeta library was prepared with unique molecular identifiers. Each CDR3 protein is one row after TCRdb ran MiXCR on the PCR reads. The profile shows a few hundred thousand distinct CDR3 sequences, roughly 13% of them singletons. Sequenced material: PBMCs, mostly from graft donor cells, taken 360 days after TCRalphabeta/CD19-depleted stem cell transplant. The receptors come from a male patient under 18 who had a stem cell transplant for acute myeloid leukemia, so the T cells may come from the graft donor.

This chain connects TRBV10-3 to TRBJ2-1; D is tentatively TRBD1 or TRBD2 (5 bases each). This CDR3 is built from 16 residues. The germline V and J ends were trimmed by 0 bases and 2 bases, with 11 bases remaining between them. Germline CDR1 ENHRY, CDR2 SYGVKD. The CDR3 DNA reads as TGTGCCATCAGTGAGTCGAGGGCAGGGACCTACAATGAGCAGTTCTTC. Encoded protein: CAISESRAGTYNEQFF.

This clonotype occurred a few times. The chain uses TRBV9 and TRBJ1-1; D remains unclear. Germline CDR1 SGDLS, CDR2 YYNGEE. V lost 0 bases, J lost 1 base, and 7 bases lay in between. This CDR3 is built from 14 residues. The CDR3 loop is CASSVVMANTEAFF. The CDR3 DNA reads TGTGCCAGCAGCGTAGTAATGGCGAACACTGAAGCTTTCTTT.

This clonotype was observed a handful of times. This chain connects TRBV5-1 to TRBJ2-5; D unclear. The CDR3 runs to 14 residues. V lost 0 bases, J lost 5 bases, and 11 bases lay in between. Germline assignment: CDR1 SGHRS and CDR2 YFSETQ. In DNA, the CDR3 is TGCGCCAGCAGCTTGGACCGGATTGGGGAGACCCAGTACTTC. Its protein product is CASSLDRIGETQYF.

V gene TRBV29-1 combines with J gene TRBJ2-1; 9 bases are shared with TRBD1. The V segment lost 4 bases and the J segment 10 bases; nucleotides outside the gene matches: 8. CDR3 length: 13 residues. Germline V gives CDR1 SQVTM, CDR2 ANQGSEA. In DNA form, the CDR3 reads TGCAGCGTTGTCCTACAGGGGGCAGGGGAGCAGTTCTTC. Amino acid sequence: CSVVLQGAGEQFF.

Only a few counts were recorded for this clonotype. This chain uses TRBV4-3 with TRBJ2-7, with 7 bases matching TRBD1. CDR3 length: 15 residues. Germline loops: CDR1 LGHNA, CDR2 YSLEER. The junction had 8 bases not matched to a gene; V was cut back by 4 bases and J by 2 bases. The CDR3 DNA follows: TGCGCCAGCAGCCCCGGACAGGACTTACCCTACGAGCAGTACTTC. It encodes CASSPGQDLPYEQYF.

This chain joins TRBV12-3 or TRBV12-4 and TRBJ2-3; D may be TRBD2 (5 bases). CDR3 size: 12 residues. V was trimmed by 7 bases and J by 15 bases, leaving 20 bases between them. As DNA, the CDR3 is TGTGCCAGCATCTCGGGGTGGGTGGATAATTATTTT. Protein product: CASISGWVDNYF.

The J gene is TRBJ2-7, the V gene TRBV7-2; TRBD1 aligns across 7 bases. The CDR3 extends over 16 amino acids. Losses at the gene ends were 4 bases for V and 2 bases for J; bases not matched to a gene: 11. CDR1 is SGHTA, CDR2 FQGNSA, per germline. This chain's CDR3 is CASSSIRTGKPYEQYF. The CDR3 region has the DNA TGTGCCAGCAGCTCAATACGGACAGGAAAACCCTACGAGCAGTACTTC.

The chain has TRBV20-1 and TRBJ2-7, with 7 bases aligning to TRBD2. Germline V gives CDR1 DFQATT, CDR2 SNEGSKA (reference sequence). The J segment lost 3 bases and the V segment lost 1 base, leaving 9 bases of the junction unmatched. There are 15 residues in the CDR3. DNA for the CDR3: TGCAGTGCTAGAGGGTCAGGACTAGTCTTCTACGAGCAGTACTTC. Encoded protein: CSARGSGLVFYEQYF.

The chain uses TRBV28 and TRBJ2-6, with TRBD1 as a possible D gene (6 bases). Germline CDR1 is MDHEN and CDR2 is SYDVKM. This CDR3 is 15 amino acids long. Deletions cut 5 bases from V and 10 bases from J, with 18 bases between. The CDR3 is CASSPPGQLQNVLTF. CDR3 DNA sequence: TGTGCCAGCAGTCCTCCCGGACAGCTACAGAACGTCCTGACTTTC.

Here the CDR3 reads CASAVRTGGAWYNEQFF. CDR3 in DNA: TGTGCCAGCGCGGTCCGGACAGGGGGCGCTTGGTACAATGAGCAGTTCTTC. This sequence joins TRBV27 and TRBJ2-1; TRBD1 matches at 11 bases. Germline CDR1 MNHEY, CDR2 SMNVEV (reference sequence). Trimming took 8 bases from V and 4 from J; bases not matched to a gene: 13. CDR3 length: 17 residues.

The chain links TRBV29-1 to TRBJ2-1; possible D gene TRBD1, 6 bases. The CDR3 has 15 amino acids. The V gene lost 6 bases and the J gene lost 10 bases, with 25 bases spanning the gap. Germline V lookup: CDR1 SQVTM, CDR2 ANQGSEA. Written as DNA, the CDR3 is TGCAGCGTAAGACCCAGAGTAAGACAGGCCGACGAGCAGTTCTTC. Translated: CSVRPRVRQADEQFF.

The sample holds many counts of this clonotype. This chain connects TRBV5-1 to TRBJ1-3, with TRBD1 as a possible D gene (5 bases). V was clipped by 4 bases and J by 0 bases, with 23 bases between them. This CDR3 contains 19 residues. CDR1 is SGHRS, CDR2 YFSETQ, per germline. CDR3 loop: CASSPSGQPGFYSGNTIYF. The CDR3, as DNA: TGCGCCAGCAGCCCCTCGGGGCAGCCAGGCTTCTACTCTGGAAACACCATATATTTT.

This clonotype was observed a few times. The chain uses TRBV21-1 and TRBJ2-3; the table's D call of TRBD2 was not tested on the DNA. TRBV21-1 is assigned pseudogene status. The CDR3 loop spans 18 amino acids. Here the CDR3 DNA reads TGTGCCAGCAGCAAAGTTACGACTAGCGGGGCAGGCACAGATACGCAGTATTTT. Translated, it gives CASSKVTTSGAGTDTQYF.

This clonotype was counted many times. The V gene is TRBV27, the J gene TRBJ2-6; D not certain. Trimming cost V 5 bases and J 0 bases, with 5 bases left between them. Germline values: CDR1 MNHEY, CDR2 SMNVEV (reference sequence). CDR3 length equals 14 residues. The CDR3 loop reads CASSTNSGANVLTF. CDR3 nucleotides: TGTGCCAGCAGTACCAACTCTGGGGCCAACGTCCTGACTTTC.

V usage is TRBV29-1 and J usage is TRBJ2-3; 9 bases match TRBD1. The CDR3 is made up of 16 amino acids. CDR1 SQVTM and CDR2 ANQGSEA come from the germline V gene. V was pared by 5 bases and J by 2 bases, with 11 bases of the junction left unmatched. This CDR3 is CSVWGARDRVTDTQYF. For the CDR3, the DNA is TGCAGCGTTTGGGGCGCTAGGGACAGGGTCACAGATACGCAGTATTTT.

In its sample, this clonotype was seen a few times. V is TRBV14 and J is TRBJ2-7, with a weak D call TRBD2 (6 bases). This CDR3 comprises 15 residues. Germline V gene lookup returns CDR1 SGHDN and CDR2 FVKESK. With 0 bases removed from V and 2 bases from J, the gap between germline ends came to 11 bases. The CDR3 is CASSQDSAGTYEQYF. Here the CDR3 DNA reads TGTGCCAGCAGCCAAGATTCGGCGGGAACCTACGAGCAGTACTTC.

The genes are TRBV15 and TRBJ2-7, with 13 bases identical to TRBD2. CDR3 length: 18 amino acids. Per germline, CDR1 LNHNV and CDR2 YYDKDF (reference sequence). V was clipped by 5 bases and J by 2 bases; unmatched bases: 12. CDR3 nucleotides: TGTGCCACCAGCGCCGGGACTAGCGGGACTCTACTACCCTACGAGCAGTACTTC. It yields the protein CATSAGTSGTLLPYEQYF.

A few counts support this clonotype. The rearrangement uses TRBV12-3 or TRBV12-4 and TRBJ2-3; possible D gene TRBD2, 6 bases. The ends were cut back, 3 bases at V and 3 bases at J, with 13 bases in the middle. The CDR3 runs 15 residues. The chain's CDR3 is CASSFFREWTDTQYF. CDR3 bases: TGTGCCAGCAGTTTTTTCCGGGAGTGGACAGATACGCAGTATTTT.

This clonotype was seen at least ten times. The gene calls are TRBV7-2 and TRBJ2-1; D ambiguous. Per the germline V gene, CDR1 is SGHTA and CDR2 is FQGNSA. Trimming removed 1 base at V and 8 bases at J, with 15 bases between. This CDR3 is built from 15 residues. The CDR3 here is CASSLVRRSGHEQFF. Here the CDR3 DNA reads TGTGCCAGCAGCTTAGTAAGACGGAGTGGCCATGAGCAGTTCTTC. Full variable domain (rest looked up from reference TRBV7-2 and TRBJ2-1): GAGVSQSPSNKVTEKGKDVELRCDPISGHTALYWYRQSLGQGLEFLIYFQGNSAPDKSGLPSDRFSAERTGGSVSTLTIQRTQQEDSAVYLCASSLVRRSGHEQFFGPGTRLTVL.

This CDR3 reads CASSNLPGQGGEKLFF. The CDR3 DNA sequence: TGTGCCAGCAGCAACCTCCCCGGACAGGGGGGCGAAAAACTGTTTTTT. The genes are TRBV21-1 and TRBJ1-4; TRBD1, the table's D call, lacks a check against the DNA. TRBV21-1 corresponds to a pseudogene. This CDR3 has 16 residues.

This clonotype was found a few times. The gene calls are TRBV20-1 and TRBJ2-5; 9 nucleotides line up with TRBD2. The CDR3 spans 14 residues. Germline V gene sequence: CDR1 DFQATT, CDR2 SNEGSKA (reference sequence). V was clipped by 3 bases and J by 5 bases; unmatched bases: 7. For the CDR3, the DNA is TGCAGTGCTAGTCGGGTAGCGGGAGTGGAGACCCAGTACTTC. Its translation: CSASRVAGVETQYF.